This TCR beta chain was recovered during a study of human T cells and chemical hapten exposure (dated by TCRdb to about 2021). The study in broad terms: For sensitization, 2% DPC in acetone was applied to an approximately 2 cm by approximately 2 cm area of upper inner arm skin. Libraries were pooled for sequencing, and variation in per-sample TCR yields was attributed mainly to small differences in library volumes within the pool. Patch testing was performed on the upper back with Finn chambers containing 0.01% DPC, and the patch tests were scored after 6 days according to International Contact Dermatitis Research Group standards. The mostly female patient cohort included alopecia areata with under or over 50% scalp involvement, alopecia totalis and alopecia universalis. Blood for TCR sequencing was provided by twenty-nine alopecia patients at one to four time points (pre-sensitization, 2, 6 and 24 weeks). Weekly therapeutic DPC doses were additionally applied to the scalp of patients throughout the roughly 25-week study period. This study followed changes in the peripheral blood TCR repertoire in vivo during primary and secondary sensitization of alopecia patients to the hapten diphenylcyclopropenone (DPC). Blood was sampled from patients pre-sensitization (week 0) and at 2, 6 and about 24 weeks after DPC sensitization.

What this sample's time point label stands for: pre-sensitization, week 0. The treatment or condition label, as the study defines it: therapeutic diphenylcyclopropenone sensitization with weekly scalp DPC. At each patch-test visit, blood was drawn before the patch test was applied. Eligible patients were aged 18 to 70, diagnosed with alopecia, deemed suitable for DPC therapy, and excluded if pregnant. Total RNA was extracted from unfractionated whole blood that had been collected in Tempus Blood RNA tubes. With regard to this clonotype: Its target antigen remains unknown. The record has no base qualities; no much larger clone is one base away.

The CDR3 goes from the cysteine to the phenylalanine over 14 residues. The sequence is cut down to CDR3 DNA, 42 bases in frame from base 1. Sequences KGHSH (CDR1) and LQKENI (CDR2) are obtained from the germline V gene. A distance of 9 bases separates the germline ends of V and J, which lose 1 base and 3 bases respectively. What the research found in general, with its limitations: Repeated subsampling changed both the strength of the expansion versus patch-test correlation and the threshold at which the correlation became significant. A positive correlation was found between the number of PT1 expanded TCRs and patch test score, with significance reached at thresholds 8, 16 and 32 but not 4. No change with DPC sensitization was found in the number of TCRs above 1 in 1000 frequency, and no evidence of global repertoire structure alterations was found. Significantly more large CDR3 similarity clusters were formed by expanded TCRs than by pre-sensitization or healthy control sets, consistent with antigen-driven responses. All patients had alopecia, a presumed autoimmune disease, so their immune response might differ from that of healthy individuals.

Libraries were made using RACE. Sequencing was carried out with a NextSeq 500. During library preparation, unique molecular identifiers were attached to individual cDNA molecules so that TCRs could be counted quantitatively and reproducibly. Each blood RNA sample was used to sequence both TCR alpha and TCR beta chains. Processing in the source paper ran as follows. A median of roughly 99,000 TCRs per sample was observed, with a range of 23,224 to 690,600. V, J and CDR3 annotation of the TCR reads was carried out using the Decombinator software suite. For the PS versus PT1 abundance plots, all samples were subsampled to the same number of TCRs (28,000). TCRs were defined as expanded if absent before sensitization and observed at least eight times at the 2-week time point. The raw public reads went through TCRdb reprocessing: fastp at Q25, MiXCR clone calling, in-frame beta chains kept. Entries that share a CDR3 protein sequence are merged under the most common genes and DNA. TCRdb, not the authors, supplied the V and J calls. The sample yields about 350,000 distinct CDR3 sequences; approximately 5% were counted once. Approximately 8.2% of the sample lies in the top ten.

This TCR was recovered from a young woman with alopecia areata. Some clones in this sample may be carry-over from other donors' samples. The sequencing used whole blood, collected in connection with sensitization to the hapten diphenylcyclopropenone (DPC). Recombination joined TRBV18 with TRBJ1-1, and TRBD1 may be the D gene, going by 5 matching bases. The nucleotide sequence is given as TGTGCCAGCTCACCACAGGGGTGGCACACTGAAGCTTTCTTT. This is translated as CASSPQGWHTEAFF. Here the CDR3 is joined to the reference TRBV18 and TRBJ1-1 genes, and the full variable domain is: NAGVMQNPRHLVRRRGQEARLRCSPMKGHSHVYWYRQLPEEGLKFMVYLQKENIIDESGMPKERFSAEFPKEGPSILRIQQVVRGDSAAYFCASSPQGWHTEAFFGQGTRLTVV.